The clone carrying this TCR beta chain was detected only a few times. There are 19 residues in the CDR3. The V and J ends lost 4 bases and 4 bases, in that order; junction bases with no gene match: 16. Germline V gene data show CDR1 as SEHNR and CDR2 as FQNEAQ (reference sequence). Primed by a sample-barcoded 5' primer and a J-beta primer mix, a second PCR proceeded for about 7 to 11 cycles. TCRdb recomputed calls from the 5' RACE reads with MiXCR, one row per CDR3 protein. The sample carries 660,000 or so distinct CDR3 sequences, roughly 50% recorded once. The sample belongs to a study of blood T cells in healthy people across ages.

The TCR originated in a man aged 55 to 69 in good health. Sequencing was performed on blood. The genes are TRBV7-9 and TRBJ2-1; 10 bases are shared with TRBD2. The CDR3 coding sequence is TGTGCCAGCAGCTCCACAATCCAGCGGGGGGGCCTAAGGTACAATGAGCAGTTCTTC. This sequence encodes CASSSTIQRGGLRYNEQFF. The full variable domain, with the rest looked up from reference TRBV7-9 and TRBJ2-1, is DTGVSQNPRHKITKRGQNVTFRCDPISEHNRLYWYRQTLGQGPEFLTYFQNEAQLEKSRLLSDRFSAERPKGSFSTLEIQRTEQGDSAMYLCASSSTIQRGGLRYNEQFFGPGTRLTVL.